The 28 T cell receptor beta chains presented below share a single source sample, sequenced in a study of monozygotic twins with inflammatory bowel disease. TCRdb reprocessed the 5' RACE reads; each CDR3 protein has one entry and no DNA is given. There are approximately 340,000 distinct CDR3 sequences in the sample, with approximately 2% held by the top ten. The sample consisted of blood. The receptor set was obtained from a human donor with ulcerative colitis or Crohn's disease, or a healthy co-twin of an affected twin (not recorded which).

The chain combines TRBV4-1 with TRBJ2-1; TCRdb's D call of TRBD1 is untestable without DNA. Per the germline V gene, CDR1 is MGHRA and CDR2 is YSYEKL. This CDR3 has 20 residues. CDR3 sequence: CASSQGLAGGTWSSYNEQFF.

This chain joins TRBV12-3 or TRBV12-4 and TRBJ2-7; checking the TCRdb D call of TRBD1 is not possible without DNA. The length of the CDR3 is 16 residues. CDR3: CASRSTGTGAFYEQYF.

The chain has TRBV19 and TRBJ1-1; TCRdb gives TRBD1 as the D gene, but with no DNA this cannot be confirmed. The germline V gene has CDR1 LNHDA and CDR2 SQIVND (reference sequence). The CDR3 length is 16 residues. CDR3 amino acids: CASSGGQEYMNTEAFF.

The CDR3 region is CASTRAGLGTEAFF. The chain joins TRBV12-3 or TRBV12-4 to TRBJ1-1. The CDR3 totals 14 residues.

This rearrangement joins TRBV20-1 to TRBJ2-2; absent DNA, TCRdb's TRBD2 call cannot be checked. The CDR3 loop spans 14 amino acids. Germline values: CDR1 DFQATT, CDR2 SNEGSKA (reference sequence). CDR3 loop: CSARVAGEVGELFF.

The genes are TRBV18 and TRBJ1-1. Germline values: CDR1 KGHSH, CDR2 LQKENI. There are 13 residues in the CDR3. The CDR3: CASSPEKVAEAFF.

The CDR3: CATSRDFYEQYF. V usage is TRBV15 and J usage is TRBJ2-7. Germline CDR1 and CDR2: LNHNV and YYDKDF (reference sequence). The CDR3 loop spans 12 amino acids.

The rearrangement uses TRBV7-8 and TRBJ2-2; TCRdb returns TRBD2, unconfirmable since there is no DNA. Germline CDR1 reads SGHVS; CDR2 reads FQNEAQ. The CDR3 has 18 residues. The CDR3 sequence: CASSFPRLAGTNTGELFF.

This chain joins TRBV27 and TRBJ1-4. The length of the CDR3 is 15 residues. Germline-derived CDR1 and CDR2 are MNHEY and SMNVEV (reference sequence). The CDR3 loop is CASSPSHATNEKLFF.

The chain links TRBV7-8 to TRBJ1-2; the D call from TCRdb, TRBD1, cannot be confirmed without DNA. Germline lookup yields CDR1 SGHVS and CDR2 FQNEAQ. The CDR3 covers 14 residues. CDR3 loop: CASSLFRESLGYTF.

The chain is built from TRBV5-1 and TRBJ1-6; TCRdb's D call of TRBD1 is untestable without DNA. The CDR3 length is 19 residues. Germline CDR1 is SGHRS and CDR2 is YFSETQ. The CDR3 region is CASSSSPRNRSSYNSPLHF.

V gene TRBV29-1 combines with J gene TRBJ2-6. The V gene's germline CDR1 is SQVTM and CDR2 ANQGSEA. The CDR3 contains 13 residues. The CDR3 spells CSVFSSGANVLTF. Full variable domain (outside the CDR3, taken from reference TRBV29-1 and TRBJ2-6): SAVISQKPSRDICQRGTSLTIQCQVDSQVTMMFWYRQQPGQSLTLIATANQGSEATYESGFVIDKFPISRPNLTFSTLTVSNMSPEDSSIYLCSVFSSGANVLTFGAGSRLTVL.

The V call is TRBV5-4, the J call TRBJ1-5. The CDR3 contains 14 residues. The V gene's germline CDR1 is SGHNT and CDR2 YYREEE (reference sequence). The chain's CDR3 is CASSEDPEGEPQHF.

The rearrangement links TRBV27 to TRBJ2-5; the D gene TCRdb calls, TRBD2, cannot be checked with no DNA. The CDR3 runs 18 residues. Germline V gives CDR1 MNHEY, CDR2 SMNVEV (reference sequence). The CDR3 spells CASSLSAGGFSIGETQYF.

The chain couples TRBV5-1 to TRBJ1-6. The CDR3 is 14 residues long. Per germline, CDR1 SGHRS and CDR2 YFSETQ. The CDR3 loop reads CASSLGTADSPLHF.

This chain joins TRBV29-1 and TRBJ2-3. Germline V gene lookup returns CDR1 SQVTM and CDR2 ANQGSEA. The CDR3 totals 13 residues. The CDR3 sequence is CSVDSWGTDTQYF.

The J gene is TRBJ1-1, the V gene TRBV3-1; TCRdb gives TRBD1 as the D gene, but with no DNA this cannot be confirmed. Germline CDR1 and CDR2: LGHDT and YNNKEL (reference sequence). This CDR3 contains 13 residues. CDR3: CASVMRGNTEAFF. Using reference TRBV3-1 and TRBJ1-1 for the parts outside the CDR3, the full variable domain is DTAVSQTPKYLVTQMGNDKSIKCEQNLGHDTMYWYKQDSKKFLKIMFSYNNKELIINETVPNRFSPKSPDKAHLNLHINSLELGDSAVYFCASVMRGNTEAFFGQGTRLTVV.

The chain employs TRBV14 and TRBJ2-7; TCRdb selects TRBD1, and the lack of DNA leaves this call unchecked. From germline, CDR1 is SGHDN and CDR2 FVKESK. There are 15 residues in the CDR3. The CDR3 sequence is CASSRSDRPLYEQYF.

The chain joins TRBV27 to TRBJ2-7; TCRdb gives TRBD1 as the D gene, but with no DNA this cannot be confirmed. Per the germline V gene, CDR1 is MNHEY and CDR2 is SMNVEV (reference sequence). This CDR3 has 15 amino acids. CDR3 amino acids: CASSTQQGRPYEQYF.

The CDR3 reads CSVEERLNEKLFF. J is TRBJ1-4 and V is TRBV29-1. Germline V gene sequence: CDR1 SQVTM, CDR2 ANQGSEA. CDR3 size: 13 residues. Based on the CDR3 plus reference TRBV29-1 and TRBJ1-4, the full variable domain is SAVISQKPSRDICQRGTSLTIQCQVDSQVTMMFWYRQQPGQSLTLIATANQGSEATYESGFVIDKFPISRPNLTFSTLTVSNMSPEDSSIYLCSVEERLNEKLFFGSGTQLSVL.

The chain links TRBV15 to TRBJ2-5; TCRdb selects TRBD1, and the lack of DNA leaves this call unchecked. CDR1 is LNHNV and CDR2 is YYDKDF in the germline V gene (reference sequence). This CDR3 has 15 residues. The CDR3: CATSRGRGVQETQYF.

The chain employs TRBV20-1 and TRBJ1-5. CDR1 is DFQATT, CDR2 SNEGSKA, per germline (reference sequence). The CDR3 extends over 16 amino acids. CDR3 sequence: CSARGGEGRVSQPQHF.

The genes are TRBV20-1 and TRBJ1-2; TCRdb proposes TRBD1, but this gene call is untestable without DNA. In germline, CDR1 is DFQATT, CDR2 SNEGSKA (reference sequence). CDR3 size: 13 residues. CDR3 loop: CSARGAGNYGYTF.

The genes are TRBV9 and TRBJ2-3. This CDR3 region has 13 residues. Germline V gene sequence: CDR1 SGDLS, CDR2 YYNGEE. The CDR3 protein is CASSVANTDTQYF.

This chain joins TRBV7-9 and TRBJ1-1. The CDR3 extends over 13 amino acids. In germline, CDR1 is SEHNR, CDR2 FQNEAQ (reference sequence). The CDR3 sequence is CASSLRGAFGAFF.

CDR3 loop: CAISEGTGTETQYF. The rearrangement joins TRBV10-3 to TRBJ2-5; TCRdb picks TRBD1, but there is no DNA to check that call. CDR1 is ENHRY and CDR2 is SYGVKD in the germline V gene. The CDR3 runs to 14 residues.

CDR3 sequence reads: CASSLNAVVENQPQHF. V is TRBV12-3 or TRBV12-4 and J is TRBJ1-5. The CDR3 consists of 16 residues.

The V call is TRBV27, the J call TRBJ2-3; with no DNA, the TCRdb D assignment of TRBD2 cannot be verified. The CDR3 length is 17 residues. Germline V gene lookup returns CDR1 MNHEY and CDR2 SMNVEV (reference sequence). This CDR3 reads CASKMRRGAFSTDTQYF.